The 20 T cell receptor beta chains presented below share a single source sample, sequenced in a study of blood T cell repertoires in COVID-19. Sequencing was performed with immunoSEQ multiplex PCR; in TCRdb, only in-frame clones are kept and a portion is missing. This table has 100,000 to 150,000 clones, around 87% appearing once. Sequences were obtained from peripheral blood. These receptors all come from a woman aged 55-69 years with acute or convalescent COVID-19.

The chain uses TRBV6-5 and TRBJ1-1; D remains ambiguous. This CDR3 region has 15 residues. V was cut by 7 bases and J by 3 bases, with 18 bases left in between. The germline V gene has CDR1 MNHEY and CDR2 SVGAGI. The CDR3 protein is CASKRGPHEDTEAFF. The CDR3 DNA sequence: TGTGCCAGCAAGAGAGGCCCTCATGAGGACACTGAAGCTTTCTTT.

The chain uses TRBV5-6 and TRBJ2-1; 7 bases match TRBD2. J gave up 4 bases and V 4 bases, and 11 bases lay outside the gene matches. This CDR3 region has 16 residues. CDR1 and CDR2 from the germline V gene are SGHDT and YYEEEE. CDR3 sequence reads: CASSREGLAAYNEQFF. DNA for the CDR3: TGTGCCAGCAGCCGAGAGGGCCTAGCGGCATACAATGAGCAGTTCTTC.

This clone was detected once. This chain links TRBV13 with TRBJ1-5; D is unclear. CDR3 length: 11 amino acids. Trimming pared 7 bases from V and 4 bases from J, leaving 5 bases between. The V gene's germline CDR1 is PRHDT and CDR2 FYEKMQ (reference sequence). The DNA for the CDR3 is TGTGCCAGCACCGGTAATCAGCCCCAGCATTTT. Its protein product is CASTGNQPQHF.

This chain connects TRBV2 to TRBJ1-3, with 7 bases that match TRBD1. The junction had 13 bases not matched to a gene; V was cut back by 9 bases and J by 8 bases. The CDR3 spans 14 residues. Germline V gene data show CDR1 as SNHLY and CDR2 as FYNNEI. CDR3: CASKRGTAVDTIYF. In DNA form, the CDR3 reads TGTGCCAGTAAGCGAGGGACAGCCGTAGACACCATATATTTT.

With regard to this clone: Within the sample, other DNA sequences also encode this same CDR3. The CDR3 loop is CSGGLAGGSYNEQFF. Here the CDR3 DNA reads TGCAGCGGGGGGCTAGCGGGAGGCTCCTACAATGAGCAGTTCTTC. The chain employs TRBV29-1 and TRBJ2-1; 11 bases align to TRBD2. The CDR3 loop spans 15 amino acids. Looked up from germline, CDR1 is SQVTM and CDR2 is ANQGSEA. V gave up 7 bases and J gave up 0 bases; unmatched junction bases: 5.

This rearrangement joins TRBV2 to TRBJ2-1; D call uncertain. V lost 8 bases, J lost 0 bases, and 5 bases lay in between. From germline, CDR1 is SNHLY and CDR2 FYNNEI. This CDR3 comprises 12 residues. This CDR3 is CASWSSYNEQFF. In DNA form, the CDR3 reads TGTGCCAGCTGGAGCTCCTACAATGAGCAGTTCTTC.

The CDR3 loop reads CASSPYTANQPQHF. In DNA form, the CDR3 reads TGTGCCAGCAGCCCCTACACAGCTAATCAGCCCCAGCATTTT. The J gene is TRBJ1-5, the V gene TRBV6-5, with D unresolved. The CDR3 contains 14 residues. Germline loops: CDR1 MNHEY, CDR2 SVGAGI. V lost 6 bases, J lost 4 bases, and 13 bases lay in between.

This chain links TRBV28 with TRBJ1-1; D remains ambiguous. This CDR3 spans 12 amino acids. With 8 bases removed from V and 0 bases from J, the gap between germline ends came to 7 bases. Germline CDR1 and CDR2: MDHEN and SYDVKM. The CDR3 spells CASETVNTEAFF. The CDR3 DNA reads as TGTGCCAGCGAAACGGTGAACACTGAAGCTTTCTTT.

The CDR3 here is CASSQQETQYF. CDR3 sequence (DNA): TGTGCCAGCAGTCAGCAAGAGACCCAGTACTTC. The V and J genes are TRBV28 and TRBJ2-5; D is unclear. Trimming took off 5 bases at V and 2 bases at J, with 3 bases between the two ends. There are 11 residues in the CDR3. Germline-derived CDR1 and CDR2 are MDHEN and SYDVKM.

The CDR3 is CASSMGQEWGTEAFF. The CDR3, as DNA: TGTGCCAGTAGTATGGGACAGGAATGGGGCACTGAAGCTTTCTTT. The rearrangement uses TRBV19 and TRBJ1-1; 8 nucleotides line up with TRBD1. Germline V gene sequence: CDR1 LNHDA, CDR2 SQIVND (reference sequence). The V and J ends lost 3 bases and 4 bases, in that order; junction bases with no gene match: 7. The CDR3 has 15 residues.

This sequence joins TRBV11-2 and TRBJ2-1; 7 bases line up with TRBD2. The CDR3 loop spans 15 amino acids. In germline, CDR1 is SGHAT, CDR2 FQNNGV. V was clipped by 6 bases and J by 0 bases; unmatched bases: 5. CDR3 sequence: CASSLSGNSYNEQFF. The CDR3 DNA is TGTGCCAGCAGTCTAAGCGGGAACTCCTACAATGAGCAGTTCTTC.

This chain uses TRBV2 with TRBJ1-2; 8 nucleotides align to TRBD1. Germline V gene lookup returns CDR1 SNHLY and CDR2 FYNNEI. The CDR3 covers 14 residues. V trimming: 10 bases; J trimming: 5 bases; junction bases outside the gene matches: 12. CDR3 loop: CATGGGTGVYGYTF. The CDR3 region has the DNA TGTGCCACCGGGGGCGGGACAGGAGTTTATGGCTACACCTTC.

J is TRBJ1-3 and V is TRBV5-1; 7 bases line up with TRBD1. Trimming at V came to 4 bases and at J to 4 bases, leaving 5 bases not matched to a gene. Germline loops: CDR1 SGHRS, CDR2 YFSETQ. This CDR3 has 14 amino acids. In DNA form, the CDR3 reads TGCGCCAGCAGCATACAGGGGTCCGGAAACACCATATATTTT. Its translation: CASSIQGSGNTIYF.

V gene TRBV15 combines with J gene TRBJ2-2; D is ambiguous. The germline V gene encodes CDR1 LNHNV and CDR2 YYDKDF (reference sequence). The CDR3 extends over 17 amino acids. V lost 0 bases and J lost 1, with 12 bases in between. The CDR3 loop is CATSRDGGNLNTGELFF. The DNA for the CDR3 is TGTGCCACCAGCAGAGATGGCGGTAATCTGAACACCGGGGAGCTGTTTTTT.

The chain combines TRBV5-4 with TRBJ2-7, with 7 positions matching TRBD1. The V gene end was trimmed by 2 bases and the J gene end by 6 bases; junction bases not matched to a gene: 8. The CDR3 spans 14 residues. Germline CDR1 reads SGHNT; CDR2 reads YYREEE (reference sequence). In DNA, the CDR3 is TGTGCCAGCAGCTTCCCCAGGGGGAGTTTCGAGCAGTACGTC. Translated, it gives CASSFPRGSFEQYV.

This clone was observed a single time. The chain joins TRBV6-4 to TRBJ2-1; TRBD2 aligns across 10 bases. V gave up 0 bases and J gave up 7 bases; unmatched junction bases: 9. CDR3 length: 17 amino acids. Germline-derived CDR1 and CDR2 are MRHNA and SNTAGT. The CDR3 nucleotides read TGTGCCAGCAGTGACTCTGGGCTAGCGGGAGCTCTGAATGAGCAGTTCTTC. This codes for CASSDSGLAGALNEQFF.

The rearrangement joins TRBV21-1 to TRBJ2-7; the table calls TRBD2, which could not be checked here. TRBV21-1 is classified as a pseudogene. CDR3 length equals 15 residues. As DNA, the CDR3 is TGTGCCAGCAGCAAAGTACTAGCGGTCTCCTACGAGCAGTACGTC. As protein: CASSKVLAVSYEQYV.

Of note for this clone: One junction end disagrees with the germline gene, perhaps due to a read error. The gene calls are TRBV2 and TRBJ2-1; 8 bases align to TRBD2. There are 11 residues in the CDR3. Germline assignment: CDR1 SNHLY and CDR2 FYNNEI. This CDR3 reads CASSLLAAQLF. The DNA for the CDR3 is TGTGCCAGCAGTTTACTAGCGGCGCAACTCTTC.

This chain connects TRBV6-5 to TRBJ2-7, with 8 bases identical to TRBD1. The CDR3 is 14 amino acids. V gave up 4 bases and J gave up 2 bases; unmatched junction bases: 4. In germline, CDR1 is MNHEY, CDR2 SVGAGI. The CDR3 loop is CASSLGTGAYEQYF. The CDR3, as DNA: TGTGCCAGCAGTTTGGGGACAGGAGCCTACGAGCAGTACTTC.

This clone was found once. The chain has TRBV5-4 and TRBJ2-5; TRBD1 matches 7 bases. After removal of 4 bases from V and 7 bases from J, the junction contained 10 bases not matched to a gene. Per the germline V gene, CDR1 is SGHNT and CDR2 is YYREEE (reference sequence). The CDR3 extends over 14 amino acids. The CDR3 nucleotides read TGTGCCAGCAGCCGACAGGGAGAAGGGGTGACCCAGTACTTC. The encoded protein is CASSRQGEGVTQYF. The complete variable domain, with remaining parts taken from reference TRBV5-4 and TRBJ2-5, reads ETGVTQSPTHLIKTRGQQVTLRCSSQSGHNTVSWYQQALGQGPQFIFQYYREEENGRGNFPPRFSGLQFPNYSSELNVNALELDDSALYLCASSRQGEGVTQYFGPGTRLLVL.